The 4 T cell receptor beta chains below come from one sample, sequenced in a study of blood T cell repertoires in COVID-19. Produced via immunoSEQ multiplex PCR; TCRdb's table is partial and in-frame only. The sample consists of hundreds of thousands of clones, about 90% of them appearing once. The sequencing input was peripheral blood. Receptors were obtained from a man younger than 35 with active or convalescent COVID-19.

For this clone: Additional DNA sequences in this sample encode the identical CDR3. V gene TRBV7-9 combines with J gene TRBJ1-1; D is ambiguous. Germline CDR1 and CDR2: SEHNR and FQNEAQ (reference sequence). This CDR3 contains 13 residues. Trimming took 3 bases from V and 0 from J, leaving 5 bases between them. The CDR3 loop reads CASSLTMNTEAFF. The CDR3 DNA follows: TGTGCCAGCAGCTTGACAATGAACACTGAAGCTTTCTTT. The full variable domain, its missing parts supplied by reference TRBV7-9 and TRBJ1-1, is DTGVSQNPRHKITKRGQNVTFRCDPISEHNRLYWYRQTLGQGPEFLTYFQNEAQLEKSRLLSDRFSAERPKGSFSTLEIQRTEQGDSAMYLCASSLTMNTEAFFGQGTRLTVV.

This clone has at least ten counts. This chain joins TRBV6-5 and TRBJ2-5; 11 bases match TRBD2. V lost 11 bases, J lost 4 bases, and 6 bases stayed unmatched. The length of the CDR3 is 13 residues. Germline-derived CDR1 and CDR2 are MNHEY and SVGAGI. The CDR3: CALGLAGGETQYF. The CDR3 DNA reads TGTGCCCTCGGGCTAGCGGGGGGAGAGACCCAGTACTTC.

The rearrangement links TRBV30 to TRBJ1-3; D unclear. CDR3 length equals 15 residues. The V gene lost 0 bases and the J gene lost 2 bases, with 11 bases spanning the gap. Germline loops: CDR1 GTSNPN, CDR2 SVGIG (reference sequence). CDR3 bases: TGTGCCTGGAGTGTACTTCGCGGTACTGGAAACACCATATATTTT. Its translation: CAWSVLRGTGNTIYF. Looking up the rest from reference TRBV30 and TRBJ1-3 gives the full variable domain: SQTIHQWPATLVQPVGSPLSLECTVEGTSNPNLYWYRQAAGRGLQLLFYSVGIGQISSEVPQNLSASRPQDRQFILSSKKLLLSDSGFYLCAWSVLRGTGNTIYFGEGSWLTVV.

The V call is TRBV28, the J call TRBJ1-2, with a tentative D call TRBD1 (5 bases). The CDR3 extends over 16 amino acids. Germline-derived CDR1 and CDR2 are MDHEN and SYDVKM. Trimming cost V 3 bases and J 8 bases, with 22 bases left between them. The CDR3 is CASSFGTWGEPIGYTF. CDR3 coding DNA: TGTGCCAGCAGTTTCGGGACTTGGGGGGAACCTATCGGCTACACCTTC.